A single sample is the source of the 18 T cell receptor beta chains below, sequenced in a study of CD8 T cells in Susac syndrome. RNA totalling roughly 0.45 to 1 ug underwent reverse transcription with random hexamers. TCRdb recomputed calls from the immunoSEQ multiplex PCR reads with MiXCR, one row per CDR3 protein. The repertoire holds over 95,000 distinct CDR3 sequences, with 80% to 95% as singletons. Material: CD8+ T cells from PBMCs. Source of these receptors: a human donor in good health.

This sequence joins TRBV5-1 and TRBJ2-1; 14 nucleotides agree with TRBD2. From germline, CDR1 is SGHRS and CDR2 YFSETQ. This CDR3 contains 18 residues. V dropped 4 bases and J dropped 5; count of bases not matched to a gene: 11. DNA of the CDR3: TGCGCCAGCAGCCCCGGGGGGACTAGCGGGAGACCGGACAATGAGCAGTTCTTC. Translating it yields CASSPGGTSGRPDNEQFF.

The J gene is TRBJ2-3, the V gene TRBV20-1; no definite D call. CDR3 size: 11 residues. Trimming cost V 6 bases and J 0 bases, with 4 bases left between them. Germline loops: CDR1 DFQATT, CDR2 SNEGSKA (reference sequence). CDR3 region: CSAPSTDTQYF. The CDR3 DNA follows: TGCAGTGCCCCGAGCACAGATACGCAGTATTTT.

The chain carries TRBV25-1 and TRBJ2-7; 7 nucleotides align to TRBD2. There are 14 residues in the CDR3. Per germline, CDR1 MGHDK and CDR2 SYGVNS. V shed 1 base, J shed 6 bases, and the junction held 6 bases outside the gene matches. The CDR3 protein is CASSELGGSGEQYF. CDR3 DNA: TGTGCCAGCAGTGAATTAGGCGGGAGCGGCGAGCAGTACTTC.

The gene calls are TRBV2 and TRBJ2-1; D remains unclear. Germline V lookup: CDR1 SNHLY, CDR2 FYNNEI. Trimming removed 4 bases at V and 9 bases at J, with 13 bases between. The CDR3 runs to 13 residues. DNA for the CDR3: TGTGCCAGCAGTGCCCCCTCAAGTGCTGAGCAGTTCTTC. Its protein is CASSAPSSAEQFF.

The chain joins TRBV6-2 or TRBV6-3 to TRBJ2-1; 9 bases fit TRBD2. Trimming removed 4 bases from V and 6 bases from J; junction bases left unmatched: 7. In germline, CDR1 is MNHEY, CDR2 SVGEGT. The CDR3 loop spans 15 amino acids. Written as DNA, the CDR3 is TGTGCCAGCAGTTTATATAGCGGGAGCCGCAATGAGCAGTTCTTC. Its protein product is CASSLYSGSRNEQFF.

This clonotype was observed once. The chain couples TRBV7-9 to TRBJ2-3, with D possibly matching TRBD2 (5 bases). This CDR3 comprises 14 residues. The V end lost 8 bases, the J end lost 4 bases, and 16 bases lay between the germline ends. Germline CDR1 and CDR2: SEHNR and FQNEAQ (reference sequence). Written as DNA, the CDR3 is TGTGCCAGCCAGGAAGGCGGGTCCTCAGATACGCAGTATTTT. Translated, it gives CASQEGGSSDTQYF.

The chain carries TRBV7-8 and TRBJ1-5, with D possibly matching TRBD1 (6 bases). The CDR3 extends over 19 amino acids. V lost 1 base, J lost 0 bases, and 19 bases lay in between. In germline, CDR1 is SGHVS, CDR2 FQNEAQ. CDR3 amino acids: CASSLVAPGGAYSNQPQHF. DNA for the CDR3: TGTGCCAGCAGCTTAGTGGCACCCGGGGGGGCATATAGCAATCAGCCCCAGCATTTT.

This chain links TRBV6-2 or TRBV6-3 with TRBJ1-1; D is unresolved. This CDR3 comprises 11 residues. Trimming removed 6 bases at V and 5 bases at J, with 7 bases between. Germline V gives CDR1 MNHEY, CDR2 SVGEGT. Here the CDR3 reads CASSRVTEAFF. The CDR3 coding sequence is TGTGCCAGCAGCCGGGTGACTGAAGCTTTCTTT.

The rearrangement links TRBV5-1 to TRBJ2-5; 7 bases fit TRBD1. V was pared by 0 bases and J by 2 bases, with 7 bases of the junction left unmatched. Germline values: CDR1 SGHRS, CDR2 YFSETQ. This CDR3 spans 16 amino acids. CDR3 loop: CASSLATGQEQETQYF. Here the CDR3 DNA reads TGCGCCAGCAGCTTGGCGACAGGACAGGAGCAAGAGACCCAGTACTTC.

This chain links TRBV3-1 with TRBJ2-1; tentatively, D is TRBD2 (6 bases). The germline gives CDR1 LGHDT, CDR2 YNNKEL (reference sequence). With 7 bases removed from V and 2 bases from J, the gap between germline ends came to 21 bases. This CDR3 region has 17 residues. The CDR3 sequence is CASKGSRSSVPYNEQFF. In DNA, the CDR3 is TGTGCCAGCAAAGGGTCGAGATCTAGCGTCCCCTACAATGAGCAGTTCTTC.

This sequence joins TRBV4-1 and TRBJ2-3; TRBD2 agrees at 12 bases. V lost 5 bases, J lost 0 bases, and 6 bases stayed unmatched. From germline, CDR1 is MGHRA and CDR2 YSYEKL. There are 17 residues in the CDR3. DNA for the CDR3: TGCGCCAGCAGCTGGACGGGGACTAGCGGGAGCACAGATACGCAGTATTTT. This codes for CASSWTGTSGSTDTQYF.

This chain connects TRBV5-6 to TRBJ1-5; tentatively, D is TRBD1 (5 bases). Trimming left V 0 bases short and J 6 bases short, with 10 bases between. Looked up from germline, CDR1 is SGHDT and CDR2 is YYEEEE. The CDR3 extends over 14 amino acids. Written as DNA, the CDR3 is TGTGCCAGCAGCTTGGTAGGGGTAGGTCAGCCCCAGCATTTT. Encoded protein: CASSLVGVGQPQHF.

The table lists this clonotype with a few counts. The chain links TRBV7-9 to TRBJ2-7; D may be TRBD2 (6 bases). V lost 4 bases to trimming and J lost 3 bases, with 16 bases between them. The length of the CDR3 is 15 residues. Germline CDR1 is SEHNR and CDR2 is FQNEAQ (reference sequence). The CDR3 nucleotides are TGTGCCAGCAGCTCGGAGCGAAGGAGGGGCTACGAGCAGTACTTC. It is translated as CASSSERRRGYEQYF. The whole variable domain, filled in from reference TRBV7-9 and TRBJ2-7, reads DTGVSQNPRHKITKRGQNVTFRCDPISEHNRLYWYRQTLGQGPEFLTYFQNEAQLEKSRLLSDRFSAERPKGSFSTLEIQRTEQGDSAMYLCASSSERRRGYEQYFGPGTRLTVT.

This sequence joins TRBV7-8 and TRBJ2-5; D is ambiguous. CDR3 length: 15 amino acids. In germline, CDR1 is SGHVS, CDR2 FQNEAQ. V lost 4 bases and J 5 bases, leaving 17 bases between the germline ends. The CDR3 spells CASSSPRASGETQYF. The DNA of the CDR3 is TGTGCCAGCAGCTCACCCAGAGCGTCCGGGGAGACCCAGTACTTC.

This CDR3 is CASGSFSSYNEQFF. CDR3 nucleotide sequence: TGTGCCAGCGGCTCATTTAGCTCCTACAATGAGCAGTTCTTC. The J gene is TRBJ2-1, the V gene TRBV7-2; D is uncertain. In germline, CDR1 is SGHTA, CDR2 FQGNSA. V lost 8 bases, J lost 0 bases, and 11 bases lay in between. The length of the CDR3 is 14 residues.

This clonotype appeared once. The V call is TRBV19, the J call TRBJ2-7, with 7 positions matching TRBD2. The CDR3 runs 17 residues. Trimming took 6 bases from V and 6 from J; bases not matched to a gene: 20. The germline V gene encodes CDR1 LNHDA and CDR2 SQIVND (reference sequence). The CDR3 protein is CASRRRGQAAGGGEQYF. DNA for the CDR3: TGTGCCAGTAGAAGGAGGGGCCAGGCGGCCGGCGGGGGCGAGCAGTACTTC.

This chain joins TRBV2 and TRBJ2-2, with D unresolved. The V end lost 6 bases, the J end lost 3 bases, and 11 bases lay between the germline ends. This CDR3 has 14 amino acids. Germline V CDR1 and CDR2: SNHLY, FYNNEI. The CDR3 nucleotides are TGTGCCAGCAGAATTGAACGGGACACCGGGGAGCTGTTTTTT. This sequence encodes CASRIERDTGELFF.

This clonotype is a singleton in its sample. The chain links TRBV6-1 to TRBJ2-3; 7 nucleotides agree with TRBD2. J gave up 2 bases and V 6 bases, and 14 bases lay outside the gene matches. The CDR3 is made up of 17 amino acids. Germline CDR1 reads MNHNS; CDR2 reads SASEGT. This CDR3 is CASSQAMASGYTDTQYF. Written as DNA, the CDR3 is TGTGCCAGCAGCCAGGCAATGGCTAGCGGTTACACAGATACGCAGTATTTT.